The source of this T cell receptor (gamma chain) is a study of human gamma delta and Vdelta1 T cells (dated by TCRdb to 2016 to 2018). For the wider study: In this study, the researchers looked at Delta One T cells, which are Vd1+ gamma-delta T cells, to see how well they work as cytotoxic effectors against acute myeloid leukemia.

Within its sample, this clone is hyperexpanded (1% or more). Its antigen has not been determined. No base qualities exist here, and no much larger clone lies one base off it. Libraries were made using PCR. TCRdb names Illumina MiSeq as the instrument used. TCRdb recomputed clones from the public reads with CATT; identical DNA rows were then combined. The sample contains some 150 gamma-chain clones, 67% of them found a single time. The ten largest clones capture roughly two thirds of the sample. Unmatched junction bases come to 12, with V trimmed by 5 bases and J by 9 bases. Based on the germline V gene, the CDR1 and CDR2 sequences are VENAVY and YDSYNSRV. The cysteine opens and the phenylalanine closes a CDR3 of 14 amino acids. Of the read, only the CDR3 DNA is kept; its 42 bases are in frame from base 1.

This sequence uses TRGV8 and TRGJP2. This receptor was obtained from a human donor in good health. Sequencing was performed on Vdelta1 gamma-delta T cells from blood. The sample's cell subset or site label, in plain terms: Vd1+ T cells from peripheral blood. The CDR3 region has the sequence CATWGWAPHWIKTF. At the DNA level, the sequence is TGTGCCACCTGGGGATGGGCTCCTCATTGGATCAAGACGTTT.